The clone carrying this TCR beta chain was counted ten times or more. Its antigen is not identified. The record originates from a study of identical twins. General study points: The study reached conclusions through statistical analysis that was cross-sectional, not following the same donors. An excess of low generation probability was shown by twin-shared out-of-frame alpha sequences. Twin sharing of out-of-frame TCR alpha was underestimated by models in monozygotic pairs. With abundant cord blood beta clonotypes, insertions were fewer; memory repertoires showed no such pattern.

Germline V gene lookup returns CDR1 MNHEY and CDR2 SMNVEV (reference sequence). CDR3 length equals 16 residues. V shed 3 bases and J 10 bases; nucleotides not matched to a gene: 10. TCRdb redid the calling of the 5' RACE reads with MiXCR, one entry per CDR3 protein. Of a few hundred thousand distinct CDR3 sequences listed, 8% to 9.5% are singletons. In addition, the sample was reused for a study of yellow fever vaccine responses in identical twins.

J is TRBJ1-6 and V is TRBV27; 9 nucleotides agree with TRBD1. This sequence originates from a woman aged 18-29 years in good health. The specimen was CD8+ T cells sorted from blood. In DNA, the CDR3 is TGTGCCAGCAGTTTGCCTACAGGGGGCTCGGAGTCACCCCTCCACTTT. Translating gives CASSLPTGGSESPLHF.